The 15 T cell receptor beta chains below were found in one sample sequenced in a study of shared clonotypes between healthy human individuals. The data were produced by immunoSEQ multiplex PCR, yet TCRdb's version contains in-frame clones alone and is incomplete. The sample lists around 690,000 clones; roughly 91% were seen once. Sequencing was done on a sample of memory CD8+ T cells from PBMCs. Subset of the sample: CD45RO+ cells pooled with CCR7-negative TemRA cells. These TCRs come from a man between 18 and 35 years old in good health. Some clones in this sample may be carry-over from other donors' samples.

The J gene is TRBJ2-6, the V gene TRBV18; 9 positions match TRBD1. The germline V gene has CDR1 KGHSH and CDR2 LQKENI. CDR3 length: 19 residues. Trimming at V came to 3 bases and at J to 3 bases, leaving 12 bases not matched to a gene. The CDR3 nucleotides read TGTGCCAGCTCACCGACCCCGGGACAGGGCCCCGTTGGGGCCAACGTCCTGACTTTC. Translating it yields CASSPTPGQGPVGANVLTF. Drawing the rest from reference TRBV18 and TRBJ2-6, the complete variable domain is NAGVMQNPRHLVRRRGQEARLRCSPMKGHSHVYWYRQLPEEGLKFMVYLQKENIIDESGMPKERFSAEFPKEGPSILRIQQVVRGDSAAYFCASSPTPGQGPVGANVLTFGAGSRLTVL.

The rearrangement links TRBV4-1 to TRBJ2-7, with TRBD1 identical over 7 bases. Per germline, CDR1 MGHRA and CDR2 YSYEKL. The CDR3 is 14 residues long. The J segment lost 3 bases and the V segment lost 5 bases, leaving 7 bases of the junction unmatched. This chain's CDR3 is CASSAQGSLYEQYF. In DNA form, the CDR3 reads TGCGCCAGCAGCGCACAGGGGTCCCTCTACGAGCAGTACTTC.

CDR3 region: CASSKGGYTF. CDR3 DNA sequence: TGTGCCAGCAGTAAGGGTGGCTACACCTTC. V gene TRBV6-1 combines with J gene TRBJ1-2; no definite D call. Per germline, CDR1 MNHNS and CDR2 SASEGT. The CDR3 sequence is 10 residues long. V gave up 5 bases and J gave up 7 bases, with 5 bases separating them.

The chain has TRBV19 and TRBJ2-3, with D unclear. There are 11 residues in the CDR3. Trimming shortened V by 7 bases and J by 4 bases, and 6 bases separated the two germline ends. In germline, CDR1 is LNHDA, CDR2 SQIVND (reference sequence). CDR3 DNA sequence: TGTGCCAGTACCTGGGCAGATACGCAGTATTTT. Protein product: CASTWADTQYF.

This sequence joins TRBV5-1 and TRBJ1-1, with a weak D call TRBD1 (5 bases). CDR1 and CDR2 from the germline V gene are SGHRS and YFSETQ. V shed 4 bases and J shed 0 bases, with 16 bases lying between them. The CDR3 is made up of 16 amino acids. CDR3 DNA: TGCGCCAGCAGCCCTGGGGTGGGGCCCATGAACACTGAAGCTTTCTTT. It encodes CASSPGVGPMNTEAFF.

The genes are TRBV19 and TRBJ2-2, with D uncertain. In germline, CDR1 is LNHDA, CDR2 SQIVND (reference sequence). The CDR3 is made up of 16 amino acids. V lost 7 bases to trimming and J lost 0 bases, with 15 bases between them. For the CDR3, the DNA is TGTGCCAGTAAAGTCAGCACTAACTCGAACACCGGGGAGCTGTTTTTT. It translates to CASKVSTNSNTGELFF.

V gene TRBV9 combines with J gene TRBJ2-3; TRBD1 aligns across 8 bases. Germline CDR1 and CDR2: SGDLS and YYNGEE. The CDR3 is 14 residues long. V lost 3 bases and J lost 2; bases outside the gene matches: 2. In DNA form, the CDR3 reads TGTGCCAGCAGCGGGACAGGGCCCACAGATACGCAGTATTTT. Translating gives CASSGTGPTDTQYF.

This clone was detected only once. This chain links TRBV6-5 with TRBJ2-7; TRBD1 aligns across 7 bases. This CDR3 is built from 14 residues. Germline CDR1 and CDR2: MNHEY and SVGAGI. With 2 bases clipped from V and 8 bases from J, the junction kept 9 bases outside the gene matches. CDR3 DNA: TGTGCCAGCAGTTACGGGACAGAGCCTACGAAGCAGTACTTC. Amino acid sequence: CASSYGTEPTKQYF.

The genes are TRBV6-5 and TRBJ2-5; no definite D call. Germline lookup yields CDR1 MNHEY and CDR2 SVGAGI. Trimming shortened V by 0 bases and J by 1 base, and 6 bases separated the two germline ends. The CDR3 has 14 amino acids. This CDR3 reads CASSYSFPQETQYF. For the CDR3, the DNA is TGTGCCAGCAGTTACTCCTTCCCCCAAGAGACCCAGTACTTC.

The chain combines TRBV7-3 with TRBJ1-1; the D gene is possibly TRBD1 (6 bases). The CDR3 consists of 13 residues. Germline V gene lookup returns CDR1 SGHTA and CDR2 FQGTGA. V was trimmed by 5 bases and J by 4 bases, leaving 11 bases between them. As DNA, the CDR3 is TGTGCCAGCAGCCGCACAGGGTTCACTGAAGCTTTCTTT. This gives the protein CASSRTGFTEAFF.

The V gene is TRBV27, the J gene TRBJ2-7; weak D call: TRBD2 (6 bases). Trimming removed 6 bases at V and 5 bases at J, with 17 bases between. The CDR3 contains 14 residues. Per the germline V gene, CDR1 is MNHEY and CDR2 is SMNVEV (reference sequence). DNA of the CDR3: TGTGCCAGCAGAGGCCGGGAGAATATCCACGAGCAGTACTTC. This encodes CASRGRENIHEQYF.

The chain employs TRBV28 and TRBJ2-5; 8 bases fit TRBD2. After removal of 5 bases from V and 5 bases from J, the junction contained 10 bases not matched to a gene. The CDR3 covers 15 residues. Germline assignment: CDR1 MDHEN and CDR2 SYDVKM. The CDR3 region is CASSPESGSIETQYF. In DNA, the CDR3 is TGTGCCAGCAGTCCAGAGAGCGGGAGCATTGAGACCCAGTACTTC.

Only a few counts were recorded for this clone. V gene TRBV6-1 combines with J gene TRBJ1-1; D uncertain. Germline CDR1 reads MNHNS; CDR2 reads SASEGT. The CDR3 covers 14 residues. V gave up 5 bases and J gave up 7 bases, with 17 bases separating them. The DNA of the CDR3 is TGTGCCAGCAGTCGACGGACCCAAGGGCATGAAGCTTTCTTT. Translated: CASSRRTQGHEAFF.

This clone was seen just once. The chain links TRBV9 to TRBJ2-7, with D hard to call. Germline V CDR1 and CDR2: SGDLS, YYNGEE. The length of the CDR3 is 12 residues. V lost 3 bases and J 1 base, leaving 5 bases between the germline ends. The CDR3 DNA reads TGTGCCAGCAGCGCACGTTCCTACGAGCAGTACTTC. This codes for CASSARSYEQYF.

This clone has only a few counts. J is TRBJ2-1 and V is TRBV6-1; TRBD2 is a possible D gene (5 bases). Trimming stripped 4 bases from V and 6 bases from J, with 10 bases between. CDR3 length equals 13 residues. Germline V gene sequence: CDR1 MNHNS, CDR2 SASEGT. The CDR3 DNA is TGTGCCAGCAGTGGAGGGCTCGGCAATGAGCAGTTCTTC. Its protein is CASSGGLGNEQFF.